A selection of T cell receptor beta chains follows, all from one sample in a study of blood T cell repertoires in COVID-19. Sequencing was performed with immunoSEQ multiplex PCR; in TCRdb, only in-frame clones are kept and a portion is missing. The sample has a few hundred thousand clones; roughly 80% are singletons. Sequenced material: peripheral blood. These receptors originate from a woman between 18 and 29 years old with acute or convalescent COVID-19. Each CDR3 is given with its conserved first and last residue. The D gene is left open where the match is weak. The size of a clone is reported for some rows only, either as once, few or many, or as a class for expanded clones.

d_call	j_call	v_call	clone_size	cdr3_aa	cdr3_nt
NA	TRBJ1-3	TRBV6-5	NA	CASSSRLFSGNTIYF	TGTGCCAGCAGTAGCCGGTTATTCTCTGGAAACACCATATATTTT
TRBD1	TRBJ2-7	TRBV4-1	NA	CASSQSGTGGSEQYF	TGCGCCAGCAGCCAATCCGGGACAGGGGGCTCCGAGCAGTACTTC
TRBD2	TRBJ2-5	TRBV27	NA	CASSLSWGAGGQETQYF	TGTGCCAGCAGTTTATCGTGGGGGGCGGGGGGTCAAGAGACCCAGTACTTC
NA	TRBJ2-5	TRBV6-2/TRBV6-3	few	CASSYGAGRRETQYF	TGTGCCAGCAGTTACGGGGCAGGGAGGCGAGAGACCCAGTACTTC
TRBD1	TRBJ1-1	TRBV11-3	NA	CASSPDRGATEAFF	TGTGCCAGCAGCCCGGACAGGGGAGCCACTGAAGCTTTCTTT
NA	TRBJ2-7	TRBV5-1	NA	CASSLAELSLSSYEQYF	TGCGCCAGCAGCTTGGCCGAGTTAAGCCTTAGCTCCTACGAGCAGTACTTC
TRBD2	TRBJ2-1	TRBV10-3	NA	CAISLAGTYNEQFF	TGTGCCATCAGTCTAGCGGGAACCTACAATGAGCAGTTCTTC
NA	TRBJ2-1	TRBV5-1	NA	CASSMTGPNEQFF	TGCGCCAGCAGCATGACAGGCCCCAATGAGCAGTTCTTC
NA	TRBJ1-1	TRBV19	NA	CASSILRGAEAFF	TGTGCCAGTAGTATCCTCAGGGGCGCTGAAGCTTTCTTT
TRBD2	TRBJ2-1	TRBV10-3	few	CAISPSGSGSENEQFF	TGTGCCATCAGTCCTAGTGGTAGCGGGAGTGAAAATGAGCAGTTCTTC
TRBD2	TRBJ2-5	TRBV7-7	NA	CASSFLAGGVETQYF	TGTGCTAGCAGCTTCCTAGCGGGAGGGGTTGAGACCCAGTACTTC
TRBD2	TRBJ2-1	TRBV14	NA	CASSSHMGLATNEQFF	TGTGCCAGCAGCTCTCATATGGGACTAGCGACAAATGAGCAGTTCTTC
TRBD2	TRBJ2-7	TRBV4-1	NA	CASSQDRPGLAVYEQYF	TGCGCCAGCAGCCAAGATCGGCCCGGACTAGCGGTCTACGAGCAGTACTTC
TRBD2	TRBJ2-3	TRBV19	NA	CAAGAGATDTQYF	TGTGCCGCGGGAGCGGGAGCCACAGATACGCAGTATTTT
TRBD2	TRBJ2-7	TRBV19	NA	CASSFAGDYEQYF	TGTGCCAGTAGTTTCGCGGGGGATTACGAGCAGTACTTC
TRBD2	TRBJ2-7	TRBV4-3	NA	CASSQGLAGGPREQYF	TGCGCCAGCAGCCAAGGGTTAGCGGGAGGGCCGAGGGAGCAGTACTTC
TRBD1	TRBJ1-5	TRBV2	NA	CATAGQALQPQHF	TGTGCCACCGCGGGACAGGCTCTTCAGCCCCAGCATTTT
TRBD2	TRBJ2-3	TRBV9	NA	CASSVSGRGGDTQYF	TGTGCCAGCAGCGTTAGCGGGAGGGGAGGAGATACGCAGTATTTT
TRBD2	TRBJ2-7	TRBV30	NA	CAWIPSGSLYEQYF	TGTGCCTGGATCCCCAGCGGGAGTCTCTACGAGCAGTACTTC
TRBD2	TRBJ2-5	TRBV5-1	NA	CASSEAGVHETQYF	TGCGCCAGCAGCGAAGCGGGAGTGCATGAGACCCAGTACTTC
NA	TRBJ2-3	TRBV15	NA	CATSARGGQDTQYF	TGTGCCACCAGCGCTAGGGGGGGGCAAGATACGCAGTATTTT
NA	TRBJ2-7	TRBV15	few	CATSREASRLYEQYF	TGTGCCACCAGCAGAGAGGCCAGTAGACTCTACGAGCAGTACTTC
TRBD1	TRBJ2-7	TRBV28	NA	CASSLLGTGTYEQYF	TGTGCCAGCAGTTTATTGGGGACAGGAACCTACGAGCAGTACTTC
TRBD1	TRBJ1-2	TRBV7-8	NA	CASSPPGQLLYGYTF	TGTGCCAGCAGCCCCCCGGGACAGCTTCTCTATGGCTACACCTTC
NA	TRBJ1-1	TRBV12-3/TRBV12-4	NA	CATPRQGYTEAFF	TGTGCCACCCCCCGGCAGGGGTACACTGAAGCTTTCTTT
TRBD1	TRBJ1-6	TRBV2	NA	CASSDLDRGSSPLHF	TGTGCCAGCAGTGACCTTGACAGGGGAAGTTCACCCCTCCACTTT
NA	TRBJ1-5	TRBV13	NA	CASSQGQEDQPQHF	TGTGCCAGCAGCCAGGGGCAGGAGGATCAGCCCCAGCATTTT